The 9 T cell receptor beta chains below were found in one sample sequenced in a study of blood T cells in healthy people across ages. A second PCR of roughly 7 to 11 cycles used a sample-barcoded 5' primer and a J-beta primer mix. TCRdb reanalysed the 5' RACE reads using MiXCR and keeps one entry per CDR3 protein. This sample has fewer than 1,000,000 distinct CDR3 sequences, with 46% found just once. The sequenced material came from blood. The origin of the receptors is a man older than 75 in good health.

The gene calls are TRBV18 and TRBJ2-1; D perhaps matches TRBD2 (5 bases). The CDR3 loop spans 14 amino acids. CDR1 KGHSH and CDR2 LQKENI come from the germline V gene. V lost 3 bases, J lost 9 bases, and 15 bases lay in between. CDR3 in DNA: TGTGCCAGCTCACCGGAGTCCCAACGGGGTGAGCAGTTCTTC. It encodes CASSPESQRGEQFF.

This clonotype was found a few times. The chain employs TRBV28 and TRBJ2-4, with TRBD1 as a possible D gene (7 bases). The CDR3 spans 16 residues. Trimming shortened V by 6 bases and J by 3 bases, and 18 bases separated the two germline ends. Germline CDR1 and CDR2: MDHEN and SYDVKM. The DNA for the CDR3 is TGTGCCAGCAGCCCCGGGGGCGACAGGGTCAAAAACATTCAGTACTTC. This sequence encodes CASSPGGDRVKNIQYF.

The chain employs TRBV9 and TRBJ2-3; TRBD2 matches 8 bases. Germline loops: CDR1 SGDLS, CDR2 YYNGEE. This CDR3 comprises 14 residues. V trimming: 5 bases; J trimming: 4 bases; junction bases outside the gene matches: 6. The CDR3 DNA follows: TGTGCCAGCAGTTACGGGGGGGGCTCAGATACGCAGTATTTT. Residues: CASSYGGGSDTQYF.

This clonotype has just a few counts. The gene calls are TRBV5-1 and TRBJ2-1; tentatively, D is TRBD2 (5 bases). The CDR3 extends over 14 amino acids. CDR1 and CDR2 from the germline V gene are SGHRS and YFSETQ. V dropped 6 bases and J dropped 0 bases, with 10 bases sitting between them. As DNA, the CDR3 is TGCGCCAGCAAGCCCCGGGACTCCTACAATGAGCAGTTCTTC. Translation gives CASKPRDSYNEQFF.

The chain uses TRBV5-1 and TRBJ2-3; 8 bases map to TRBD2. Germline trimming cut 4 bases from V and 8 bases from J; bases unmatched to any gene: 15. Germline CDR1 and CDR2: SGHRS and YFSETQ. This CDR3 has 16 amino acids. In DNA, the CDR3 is TGCGCCAGCAGCCCGGGACTAGATCTTTGGGTCGGTACGCAGTATTTT. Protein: CASSPGLDLWVGTQYF.

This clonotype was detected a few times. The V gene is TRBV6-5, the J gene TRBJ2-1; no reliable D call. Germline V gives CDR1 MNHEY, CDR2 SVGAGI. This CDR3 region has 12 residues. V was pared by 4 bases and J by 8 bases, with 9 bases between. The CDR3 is CASSSGLYEQFF. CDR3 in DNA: TGTGCCAGCAGTTCTGGGCTCTATGAGCAGTTCTTC.

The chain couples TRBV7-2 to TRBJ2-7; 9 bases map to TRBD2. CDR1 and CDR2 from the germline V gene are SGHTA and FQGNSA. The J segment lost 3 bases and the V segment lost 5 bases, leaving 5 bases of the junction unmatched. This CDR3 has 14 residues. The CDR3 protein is CASSHTSGFYEQYF. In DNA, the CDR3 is TGTGCCAGCAGCCACACTAGCGGGTTCTACGAGCAGTACTTC. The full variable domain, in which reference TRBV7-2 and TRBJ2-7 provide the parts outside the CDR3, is GAGVSQSPSNKVTEKGKDVELRCDPISGHTALYWYRQSLGQGLEFLIYFQGNSAPDKSGLPSDRFSAERTGGSVSTLTIQRTQQEDSAVYLCASSHTSGFYEQYFGPGTRLTVT.

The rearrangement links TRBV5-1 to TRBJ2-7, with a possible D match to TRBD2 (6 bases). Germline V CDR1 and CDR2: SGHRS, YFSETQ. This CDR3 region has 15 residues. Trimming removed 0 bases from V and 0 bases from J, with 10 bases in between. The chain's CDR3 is CASSLEGRTSYEQYF. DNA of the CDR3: TGCGCCAGCAGCTTGGAAGGGAGGACCTCCTACGAGCAGTACTTC.

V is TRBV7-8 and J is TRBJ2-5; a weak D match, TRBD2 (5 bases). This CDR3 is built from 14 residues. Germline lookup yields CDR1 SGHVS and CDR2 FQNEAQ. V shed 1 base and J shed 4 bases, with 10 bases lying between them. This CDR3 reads CASSLEASRETQYF. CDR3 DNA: TGTGCCAGCAGCTTAGAGGCTAGCCGAGAGACCCAGTACTTC.